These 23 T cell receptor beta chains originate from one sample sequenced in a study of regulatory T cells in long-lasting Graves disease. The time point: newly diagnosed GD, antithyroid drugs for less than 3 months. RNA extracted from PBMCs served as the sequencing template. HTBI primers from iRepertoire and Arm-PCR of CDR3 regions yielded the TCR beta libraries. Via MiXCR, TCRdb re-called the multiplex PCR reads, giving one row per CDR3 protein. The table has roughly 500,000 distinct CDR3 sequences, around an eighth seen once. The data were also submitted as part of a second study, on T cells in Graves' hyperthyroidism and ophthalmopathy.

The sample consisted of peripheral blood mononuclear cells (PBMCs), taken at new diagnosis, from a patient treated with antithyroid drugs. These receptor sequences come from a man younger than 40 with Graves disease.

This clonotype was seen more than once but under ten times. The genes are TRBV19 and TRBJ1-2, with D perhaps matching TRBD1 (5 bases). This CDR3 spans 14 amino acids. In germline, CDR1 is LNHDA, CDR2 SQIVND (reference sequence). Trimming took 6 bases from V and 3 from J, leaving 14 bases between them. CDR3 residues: CASSLGRLHYGYTF. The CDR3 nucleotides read TGTGCCAGTAGCTTGGGACGGCTTCACTATGGCTACACCTTC.

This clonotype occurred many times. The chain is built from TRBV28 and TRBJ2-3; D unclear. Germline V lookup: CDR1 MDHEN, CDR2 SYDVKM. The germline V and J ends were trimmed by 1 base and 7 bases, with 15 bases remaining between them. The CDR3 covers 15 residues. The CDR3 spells CASSLSPTTRNTQYF. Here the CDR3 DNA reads TGTGCCAGCAGTTTATCCCCCACTACGCGGAATACGCAGTATTTT.

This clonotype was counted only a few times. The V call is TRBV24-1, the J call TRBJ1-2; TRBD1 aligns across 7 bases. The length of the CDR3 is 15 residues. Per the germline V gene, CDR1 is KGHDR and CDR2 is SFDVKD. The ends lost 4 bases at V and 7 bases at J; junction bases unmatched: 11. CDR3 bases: TGTGCCACCAGTGACGGACAGGCTGGGTCAATTGGCTACACCTTC. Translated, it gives CATSDGQAGSIGYTF.

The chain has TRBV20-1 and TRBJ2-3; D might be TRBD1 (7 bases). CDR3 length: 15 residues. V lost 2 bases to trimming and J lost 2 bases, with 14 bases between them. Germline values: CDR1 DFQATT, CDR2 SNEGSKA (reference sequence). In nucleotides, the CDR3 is TGCAGTGCTAGACCCAGGGGGGACCTCACAGATACGCAGTATTTT. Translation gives CSARPRGDLTDTQYF.

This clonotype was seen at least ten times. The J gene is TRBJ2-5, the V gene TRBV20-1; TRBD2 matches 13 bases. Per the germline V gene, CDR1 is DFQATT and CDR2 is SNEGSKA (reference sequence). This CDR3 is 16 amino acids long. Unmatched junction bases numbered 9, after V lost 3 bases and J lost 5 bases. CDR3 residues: CSASRTSGSFSETQYF. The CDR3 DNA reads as TGCAGTGCTAGCCGGACTAGCGGGAGTTTTTCGGAGACCCAGTACTTC.

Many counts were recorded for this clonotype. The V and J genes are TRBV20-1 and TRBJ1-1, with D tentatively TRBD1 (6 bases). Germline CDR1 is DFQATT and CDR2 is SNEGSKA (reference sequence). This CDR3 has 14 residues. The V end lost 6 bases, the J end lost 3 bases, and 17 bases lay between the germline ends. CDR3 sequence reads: CSARPPGTYTEAFF. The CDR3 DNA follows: TGCAGTGCCCGACCTCCCGGGACATACACTGAAGCTTTCTTT.

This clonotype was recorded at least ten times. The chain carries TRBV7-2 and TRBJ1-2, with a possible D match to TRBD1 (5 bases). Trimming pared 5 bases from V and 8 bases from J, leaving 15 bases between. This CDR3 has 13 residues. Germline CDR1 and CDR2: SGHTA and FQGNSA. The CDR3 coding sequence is TGTGCCAGCAGCCCCGGTCGGAACAGGGGCTACACCTTC. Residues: CASSPGRNRGYTF.

The CDR3 coding sequence is TGCGCCAGCAGCCAATGGGCAACCAAAGCAGGGGCTGGGGCCAACGTCCTGACTTTC. Protein: CASSQWATKAGAGANVLTF. V usage is TRBV4-1 and J usage is TRBJ2-6; D possibly corresponds to TRBD1 (6 bases). The CDR3 runs 19 residues. Trimming removed 2 bases from V and 2 bases from J, with 19 bases in between. Germline V CDR1 and CDR2: MGHRA, YSYEKL.

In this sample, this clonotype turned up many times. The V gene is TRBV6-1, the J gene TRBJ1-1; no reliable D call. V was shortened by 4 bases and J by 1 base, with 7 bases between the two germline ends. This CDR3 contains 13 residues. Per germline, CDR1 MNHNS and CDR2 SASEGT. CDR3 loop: CASSALKNTEAFF. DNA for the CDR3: TGTGCCAGCAGTGCCCTGAAGAACACTGAAGCTTTCTTT.

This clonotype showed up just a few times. The CDR3 coding sequence is TGTGCCAGCAGCCAGTTTAGAAATCCCTACGAGCAGTACTTC. This codes for CASSQFRNPYEQYF. The rearrangement links TRBV14 to TRBJ2-7; D remains unclear. Trimming left V 3 bases short and J 2 bases short, with 11 bases between. This CDR3 is 14 amino acids long. Germline CDR1 is SGHDN and CDR2 is FVKESK.

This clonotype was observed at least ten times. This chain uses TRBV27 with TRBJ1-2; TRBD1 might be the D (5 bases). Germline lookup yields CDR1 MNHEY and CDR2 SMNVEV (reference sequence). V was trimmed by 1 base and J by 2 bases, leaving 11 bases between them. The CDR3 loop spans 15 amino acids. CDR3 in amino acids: CASSLYGARNYGYTF. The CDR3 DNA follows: TGTGCCAGCAGTTTATATGGGGCGCGCAACTATGGCTACACCTTC.

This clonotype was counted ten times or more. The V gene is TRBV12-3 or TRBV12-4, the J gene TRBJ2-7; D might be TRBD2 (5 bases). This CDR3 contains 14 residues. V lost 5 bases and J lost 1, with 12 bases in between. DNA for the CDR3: TGTGCCAGCAGTCTTGAGCGGAGGTCCTACGAGCAGTACTTC. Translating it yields CASSLERRSYEQYF.

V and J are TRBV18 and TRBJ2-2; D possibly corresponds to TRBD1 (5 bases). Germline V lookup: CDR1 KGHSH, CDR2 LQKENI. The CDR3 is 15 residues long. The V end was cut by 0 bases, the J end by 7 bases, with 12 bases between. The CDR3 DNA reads TGTGCCAGCTCACCACCTTTTGGGGCAGACGGGGAGCTGTTTTTT. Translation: CASSPPFGADGELFF. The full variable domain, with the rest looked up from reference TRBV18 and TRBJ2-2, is NAGVMQNPRHLVRRRGQEARLRCSPMKGHSHVYWYRQLPEEGLKFMVYLQKENIIDESGMPKERFSAEFPKEGPSILRIQQVVRGDSAAYFCASSPPFGADGELFFGEGSRLTVL.

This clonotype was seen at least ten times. The chain's CDR3 is CASSPPLAGGYNEQFF. The CDR3 nucleotides read TGTGCCAGCTCACCACCTCTAGCGGGTGGGTACAATGAGCAGTTCTTC. The V call is TRBV18, the J call TRBJ2-1; TRBD2 aligns across 8 bases. V lost 0 bases, J lost 4 bases, and 5 bases stayed unmatched. This CDR3 region has 16 residues. Germline loops: CDR1 KGHSH, CDR2 LQKENI.

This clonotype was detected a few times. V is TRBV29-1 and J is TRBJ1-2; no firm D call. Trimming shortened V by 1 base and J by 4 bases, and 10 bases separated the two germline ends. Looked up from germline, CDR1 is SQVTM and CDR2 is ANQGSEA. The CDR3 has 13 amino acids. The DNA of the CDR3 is TGCAGCGTTGAAGTAACCCTGGGCTATGGCTACACCTTC. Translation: CSVEVTLGYGYTF.

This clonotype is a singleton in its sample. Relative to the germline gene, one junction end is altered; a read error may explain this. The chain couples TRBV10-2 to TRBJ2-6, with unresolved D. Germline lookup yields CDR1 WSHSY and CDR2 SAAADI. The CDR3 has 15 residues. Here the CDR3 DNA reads TGCGCCAGCAAAGGCCAAGAGTCTGAGGCCAACGTCCTGACTTTC. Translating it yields CASKGQESEANVLTF.

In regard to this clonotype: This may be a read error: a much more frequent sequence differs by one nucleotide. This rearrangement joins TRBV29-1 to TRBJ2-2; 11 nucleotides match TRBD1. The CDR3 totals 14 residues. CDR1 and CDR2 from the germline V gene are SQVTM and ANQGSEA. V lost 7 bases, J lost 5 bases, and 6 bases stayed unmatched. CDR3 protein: CSAIGTGGTGELFF. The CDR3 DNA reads TGCAGCGCCATCGGGACAGGGGGAACCGGGGAGCTGTTTTTT.

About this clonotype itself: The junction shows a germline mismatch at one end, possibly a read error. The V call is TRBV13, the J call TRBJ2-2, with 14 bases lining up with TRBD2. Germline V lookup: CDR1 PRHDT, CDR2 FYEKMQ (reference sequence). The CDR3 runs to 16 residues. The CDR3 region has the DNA TGTGCCAGCAGGGGGACTAGCGGGAGTGGCACCGGGGAGCTGTTTTTC. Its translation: CASRGTSGSGTGELFF.

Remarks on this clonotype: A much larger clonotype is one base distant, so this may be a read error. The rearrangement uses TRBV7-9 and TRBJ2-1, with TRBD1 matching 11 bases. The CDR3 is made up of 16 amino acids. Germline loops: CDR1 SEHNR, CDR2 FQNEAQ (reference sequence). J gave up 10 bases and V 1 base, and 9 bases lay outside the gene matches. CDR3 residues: CASSLGPRTGGYEQFF. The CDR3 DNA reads TGTGCCAGCAGCTTAGGACCGCGGACAGGGGGCTACGAGCAGTTCTTC. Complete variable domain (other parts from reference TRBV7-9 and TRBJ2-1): DTGVSQNPRHKITKRGQNVTFRCDPISEHNRLYWYRQTLGQGPEFLTYFQNEAQLEKSRLLSDRFSAERPKGSFSTLEIQRTEQGDSAMYLCASSLGPRTGGYEQFFGPGTRLTVL.

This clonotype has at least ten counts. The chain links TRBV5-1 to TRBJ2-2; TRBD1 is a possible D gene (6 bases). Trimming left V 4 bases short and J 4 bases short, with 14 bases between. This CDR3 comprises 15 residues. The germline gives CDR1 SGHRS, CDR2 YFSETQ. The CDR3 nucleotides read TGCGCCAGCAGCAAAACCCAGGGGAGCACCGGGGAGCTGTTTTTT. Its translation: CASSKTQGSTGELFF.

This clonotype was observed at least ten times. The CDR3 reads CASSWGSTYEQYF. The CDR3 nucleotides are TGTGCCAGCAGTTGGGGGAGCACCTACGAGCAGTACTTC. The genes are TRBV12-3 or TRBV12-4 and TRBJ2-7; D may match TRBD1 or TRBD2 (5 bases each). With 4 bases removed from V and 2 bases from J, the gap between germline ends came to 9 bases. This CDR3 is built from 13 residues.

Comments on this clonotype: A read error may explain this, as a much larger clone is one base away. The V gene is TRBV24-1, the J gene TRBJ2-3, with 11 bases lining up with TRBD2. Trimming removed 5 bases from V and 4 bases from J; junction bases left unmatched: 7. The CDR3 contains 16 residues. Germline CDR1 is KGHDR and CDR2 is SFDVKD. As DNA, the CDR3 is TGTGCCACCAGTGGCCACGGACTAGCGGGTTCAGATACGCAGTATTTT. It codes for CATSGHGLAGSDTQYF.

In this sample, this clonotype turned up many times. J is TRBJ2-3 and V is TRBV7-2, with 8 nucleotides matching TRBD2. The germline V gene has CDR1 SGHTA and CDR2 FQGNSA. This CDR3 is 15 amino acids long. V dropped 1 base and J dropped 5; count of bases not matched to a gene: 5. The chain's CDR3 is CASSLEAGGQDTQYF. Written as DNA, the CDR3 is TGTGCCAGCAGCTTAGAGGCGGGAGGTCAAGATACGCAGTATTTT.